This T cell receptor beta chain was documented in a study of low-dose radiotherapy and immunotherapy resistance in tumors. About the research overall: Starting cycle 1 day 1, oral aspirin 300 mg was given daily for four cycles.

This clonotype was observed at least ten times. TRAV- and TRBV-specific primers, spanning alpha and beta chains, primed first-strand cDNA. For amplifying TCRs, the PCR ran for around 20 cycles with Phusion, which was used together with a constant-region primer and the adapter on the V primers. TCRdb analysed the reads with MiXCR anew, one entry per CDR3 protein. The sample records tens of thousands of distinct CDR3 sequences, around 29% being singletons. This CDR3 is 13 amino acids long. Germline values: CDR1 SGHTA, CDR2 FQGNSA. Trimming removed 1 base from V and 10 bases from J, with 13 bases in between. As to time point: before trial treatment. Donors were administered nivolumab, ipilimumab, aspirin and low-dose cyclophosphamide, together with low-dose radiotherapy.

The V gene is TRBV7-2, the J gene TRBJ1-1, with D unclear. This TCR was sampled from a female donor with ovarian cancer. The specimen comprised PBMCs, sampled before treatment. The CDR3 region has the DNA TGTGCCAGCAGCTTAGAAGGAGGGTTCGGAGCTTTCTTT. Translating gives CASSLEGGFGAFF. Full variable domain (remainder filled in from reference TRBV7-2 and TRBJ1-1): GAGVSQSPSNKVTEKGKDVELRCDPISGHTALYWYRQSLGQGLEFLIYFQGNSAPDKSGLPSDRFSAERTGGSVSTLTIQRTQQEDSAVYLCASSLEGGFGAFFGQGTRLTVV.